This T cell receptor beta chain was identified during a study of T cell repertoires in cytomegalovirus infection. Study-level background: Public signatures in TCR beta pointed to CMV infection and matching HLA type. Study results and limitations: Summed frequency of shared TCR beta families picked out CMV carriers who also had the relevant HLA. There were HLA-C-restricted CMV-specific TCR beta clonotypes dominating the ex vivo response.

TCRdb called the reads again in MiXCR, with one record for every CDR3 protein. The table lists approximately 180,000 distinct CDR3 sequences, approximately 18% of them singletons. V gave up 7 bases and J gave up 7 bases; unmatched junction bases: 6. Germline CDR1 ENHRY, CDR2 SYGVKD. This CDR3 is 15 amino acids long. In regard to this clonotype: Its specificity is unknown.

This chain joins TRBV10-3 and TRBJ2-1; 14 bases line up with TRBD2. This receptor was taken from a human donor in good health (CMV status not recorded). Some clones in this sample may be carry-over from other donors' samples. The sequencing input was CD8+ T cells from PBMCs. The CDR3 coding sequence is TGTGCCATCATGGGACTAGCGGGGGAGGTGAATGAGCAGTTCTTC. Translated: CAIMGLAGEVNEQFF.